The 29 T cell receptor beta chains below all came from one sample that was sequenced in a study of blood T cell repertoires in COVID-19. Some clones are missing from TCRdb's copy, which holds only in-frame ones; the method was immunoSEQ multiplex PCR. The sample gives 150,000 to 200,000 clones, approximately 85% of which show up once; more than 2.5% is in the top ten. The sequencing input was peripheral blood. These receptors originate from a man aged 60 to 75 with acute or convalescent COVID-19.

J is TRBJ2-3 and V is TRBV7-2; 10 bases align to TRBD2. V lost 4 bases to trimming and J lost 8 bases; unmatched junction nucleotides: 6. Looked up from germline, CDR1 is SGHTA and CDR2 is FQGNSA. This CDR3 has 14 amino acids. The CDR3 is CASSSKREGTTQYF. CDR3 DNA sequence: TGTGCCAGCAGCTCTAAGCGGGAGGGGACTACGCAGTATTTT. Supplemented by reference TRBV7-2 and TRBJ2-3, the full variable domain reads GAGVSQSPSNKVTEKGKDVELRCDPISGHTALYWYRQSLGQGLEFLIYFQGNSAPDKSGLPSDRFSAERTGGSVSTLTIQRTQQEDSAVYLCASSSKREGTTQYFGPGTRLTVL.

This clone was counted a single time. The rearrangement uses TRBV9 and TRBJ2-1; D call uncertain. This CDR3 is 15 amino acids long. Trimming left V 0 bases short and J 2 bases short, with 9 bases between. Germline assignment: CDR1 SGDLS and CDR2 YYNGEE. CDR3 sequence reads: CASSVGTGPYNEQFF. CDR3 DNA: TGTGCCAGCAGCGTAGGAACGGGTCCCTACAATGAGCAGTTCTTC.

The chain employs TRBV3-1 (or the pseudogene TRBV3-2) and TRBJ1-1; 7 bases fit TRBD1. Losses at the gene ends were 0 bases for V and 0 bases for J; bases not matched to a gene: 4. The CDR3 extends over 16 amino acids. CDR1 is LGHDT and CDR2 is YNNKEL in the germline V gene (reference sequence). CDR3 amino acids: CASSQDTTGLNTEAFF. CDR3 nucleotides: TGTGCCAGCAGCCAAGATACGACAGGGCTGAACACTGAAGCTTTCTTT.

The gene calls are TRBV4-1 and TRBJ2-2, with a possible D match to TRBD1 (5 bases). Germline values: CDR1 MGHRA, CDR2 YSYEKL. CDR3 length: 14 amino acids. V dropped 2 bases and J dropped 5 bases, with 9 bases sitting between them. The DNA for the CDR3 is TGCGCCAGCAGCCAACCCAGGGATACCGGGGAGCTGTTTTTT. Its protein product is CASSQPRDTGELFF.

The V gene is TRBV24-1, the J gene TRBJ2-1, with 9 bases lining up with TRBD2. Germline V gene lookup returns CDR1 KGHDR and CDR2 SFDVKD. The V segment lost 4 bases and the J segment 9 bases; nucleotides outside the gene matches: 3. This CDR3 is 13 amino acids long. This chain's CDR3 is CATSDRTSAEQFF. CDR3 DNA sequence: TGTGCCACCAGTGACCGGACTAGCGCTGAGCAGTTCTTC.

This rearrangement joins TRBV7-2 to TRBJ2-7; D is uncertain. The CDR3 spans 15 residues. CDR1 and CDR2 (germline): SGHTA, FQGNSA. Trimming removed 0 bases at V and 2 bases at J, with 11 bases between. For the CDR3, the DNA is TGTGCCAGCAGCTTAGCCTCCGAGCGTACCTACGAGCAGTACTTC. This codes for CASSLASERTYEQYF.

The chain joins TRBV6-5 to TRBJ2-5; the D gene is possibly TRBD2 (6 bases). From germline, CDR1 is MNHEY and CDR2 SVGAGI. V was cut by 8 bases and J by 5 bases, with 21 bases left in between. CDR3 length equals 15 residues. The CDR3 DNA sequence: TGTGCCAGCGAACGAACGGCGGGGCGACGCGAGACCCAGTACTTC. This gives the protein CASERTAGRRETQYF.

The chain is built from TRBV6-1 and TRBJ2-7, with D possibly TRBD2 on 6 matching bases. Trimming shortened V by 3 bases and J by 10 bases, and 19 bases separated the two germline ends. The CDR3 has 14 residues. Germline V gene sequence: CDR1 MNHNS, CDR2 SASEGT. The CDR3 nucleotides are TGTGCCAGCAGTGAGGCGGGACCGGTGGGGGAACAGTACTTC. Translation gives CASSEAGPVGEQYF.

The chain has TRBV7-2 and TRBJ2-7; 8 bases are shared with TRBD2. Germline V gives CDR1 SGHTA, CDR2 FQGNSA. The CDR3 has 14 amino acids. Losses at the gene ends were 0 bases for V and 6 bases for J; bases not matched to a gene: 4. In DNA form, the CDR3 reads TGTGCCAGCAGCTTAGCGCGGGAGGCTAGCGAGCAGTACTTC. This gives the protein CASSLAREASEQYF.

The rearrangement uses TRBV7-8 and TRBJ2-7, with D perhaps matching TRBD1 (7 bases). The germline V and J ends were trimmed by 3 bases and 10 bases, with 25 bases remaining between them. This CDR3 has 16 residues. Germline V CDR1 and CDR2: SGHVS, FQNEAQ. CDR3 sequence reads: CASSFSRGDRGVLQYF. The DNA of the CDR3 is TGTGCCAGCAGCTTTTCGCGCGGGGACAGAGGCGTATTACAGTACTTC.

The genes are TRBV11-2 and TRBJ2-5, with 8 bases that match TRBD2. The CDR3 spans 16 residues. V trimming: 6 bases; J trimming: 1 base; junction bases outside the gene matches: 10. Per germline, CDR1 SGHAT and CDR2 FQNNGV. The chain's CDR3 is CASSESSRGGQETQYF. In nucleotides, the CDR3 is TGTGCCAGCAGTGAATCGAGCCGGGGGGGCCAAGAGACCCAGTACTTC.

The chain is built from TRBV7-9 and TRBJ1-4; 8 positions agree with TRBD1. V shed 5 bases and J 8 bases; nucleotides not matched to a gene: 7. Germline CDR1 is SEHNR and CDR2 is FQNEAQ (reference sequence). This CDR3 is 14 amino acids long. The CDR3 DNA reads as TGTGCCAGCAGCACCGACAGGGGAGACGAAAAACTGTTTTTT. Encoded protein: CASSTDRGDEKLFF.

This chain joins TRBV14 and TRBJ2-7; unclear D gene. CDR1 and CDR2 from the germline V gene are SGHDN and FVKESK. Trimming removed 4 bases from V and 6 bases from J, with 16 bases in between. The CDR3 spans 14 residues. The CDR3 bases are TGTGCCAGCAGCCTCTCCTACCACCTTGGCGAGCAGTACTTC. It translates to CASSLSYHLGEQYF. Using reference TRBV14 and TRBJ2-7 for the parts outside the CDR3, the full variable domain is EAGVTQFPSHSVIEKGQTVTLRCDPISGHDNLYWYRRVMGKEIKFLLHFVKESKQDESGMPNNRFLAERTGGTYSTLKVQPAELEDSGVYFCASSLSYHLGEQYFGPGTRLTVT.

The rearrangement uses TRBV27 and TRBJ2-1; D is undetermined. Trimming removed 0 bases at V and 10 bases at J, with 10 bases between. Germline V gene sequence: CDR1 MNHEY, CDR2 SMNVEV (reference sequence). The CDR3 runs 13 residues. This CDR3 reads CASSLSPLVEQFF. CDR3 in DNA: TGTGCCAGCAGTTTATCCCCCCTCGTGGAGCAGTTCTTC.

V gene TRBV19 combines with J gene TRBJ1-5; D ambiguous. V shed 7 bases and J shed 0 bases, with 10 bases lying between them. Germline CDR1 LNHDA, CDR2 SQIVND (reference sequence). The CDR3 totals 14 residues. CDR3 loop: CASTPVNSNQPQHF. DNA for the CDR3: TGTGCCAGTACCCCGGTCAATAGCAATCAGCCCCAGCATTTT.

The sample holds a few counts of this clone. V is TRBV7-9 and J is TRBJ1-4; the match to TRBD1 covers 8 bases. The germline V gene has CDR1 SEHNR and CDR2 FQNEAQ (reference sequence). The CDR3 has 15 residues. Germline trimming cut 6 bases from V and 6 bases from J; bases unmatched to any gene: 9. The CDR3 reads CASRDPGGADEKLFF. In DNA, the CDR3 is TGTGCCAGCAGAGACCCAGGGGGCGCAGATGAAAAACTGTTTTTT.

Points on this clone: One junction end disagrees with the germline gene, perhaps due to a read error. The chain combines TRBV19 with TRBJ1-5; TRBD1 matches at 8 bases. The CDR3 spans 18 residues. Germline V gene sequence: CDR1 LNHDA, CDR2 SQIVND (reference sequence). This chain's CDR3 is CASTILFGQGPSNQPQHF. The CDR3 DNA reads TGTGCCAGTACTATACTATTTGGACAGGGCCCTAGCAATCAGCCCCAGCATTTT.

The chain recombines TRBV28 with TRBJ1-1; the D is unclear. Germline CDR1 reads MDHEN; CDR2 reads SYDVKM. Deletions cut 3 bases from V and 1 base from J, with 6 bases between. The CDR3 is made up of 13 amino acids. The chain's CDR3 is CASSFSKNTEAFF. CDR3 sequence (DNA): TGTGCCAGCAGTTTTAGCAAGAACACTGAAGCTTTCTTT.

Turning to this clone: Other DNA variants within this sample encode the same CDR3. This chain links TRBV29-1 with TRBJ1-5, with a tentative D call TRBD1 (5 bases). This CDR3 has 13 amino acids. Germline V gives CDR1 SQVTM, CDR2 ANQGSEA. Trimming removed 4 bases at V and 2 bases at J, with 9 bases between. The CDR3 region is CSVGQGGNQPQHF. The CDR3 coding sequence is TGCAGCGTTGGGCAGGGTGGCAATCAGCCCCAGCATTTT.

V usage is TRBV28 and J usage is TRBJ2-5, with 10 bases matching TRBD2. CDR1 MDHEN and CDR2 SYDVKM come from the germline V gene. Trimming at V came to 7 bases and at J to 5 bases, leaving 13 bases not matched to a gene. The CDR3 extends over 16 amino acids. CDR3 protein: CASTSGGSGRKETQYF. CDR3 sequence (DNA): TGTGCCAGCACCTCGGGTGGTAGCGGGAGGAAGGAGACCCAGTACTTC.

This chain joins TRBV7-2 and TRBJ1-1; 7 positions agree with TRBD1. Germline trimming cut 6 bases from V and 6 bases from J; bases unmatched to any gene: 7. Germline loops: CDR1 SGHTA, CDR2 FQGNSA. The CDR3 is 13 amino acids. The CDR3 bases are TGTGCCAGCAGTTACAGGGGAGAATCTGAAGCTTTCTTT. Amino acid sequence: CASSYRGESEAFF.

This clone was observed a handful of times. Here the CDR3 reads CASSPQGDGYTF. CDR3 coding DNA: TGTGCCAGCAGTCCACAGGGGGATGGCTACACCTTC. The V call is TRBV27, the J call TRBJ1-2; the match to TRBD1 covers 8 bases. This CDR3 has 12 residues. CDR1 is MNHEY, CDR2 SMNVEV, per germline (reference sequence). V lost 5 bases, J lost 6 bases, and 2 bases stayed unmatched.

The chain couples TRBV27 to TRBJ2-7, with D maybe TRBD1 (6 bases). The V gene lost 6 bases and the J gene lost 5 bases, with 17 bases spanning the gap. The length of the CDR3 is 14 residues. CDR1 and CDR2 from the germline V gene are MNHEY and SMNVEV (reference sequence). The CDR3 loop reads CASRLAGVGNEQYF. CDR3 in DNA: TGTGCCAGCAGGCTAGCAGGGGTCGGAAACGAGCAGTACTTC.

This rearrangement joins TRBV7-2 to TRBJ2-7; 8 positions agree with TRBD1. The V and J ends lost 0 bases and 3 bases, in that order; junction bases with no gene match: 4. The length of the CDR3 is 15 residues. Germline CDR1 is SGHTA and CDR2 is FQGNSA. The CDR3 nucleotides are TGTGCCAGCAGCTTAGCGGGACAGGCCCTCTACGAGCAGTACTTC. This gives the protein CASSLAGQALYEQYF.

The chain recombines TRBV7-9 with TRBJ1-2, with D possibly TRBD1 on 6 matching bases. V was cut by 4 bases and J by 2 bases, with 8 bases left in between. The CDR3 contains 13 residues. Germline CDR1 reads SEHNR; CDR2 reads FQNEAQ (reference sequence). CDR3 sequence reads: CASSSDSNYGYTF. The CDR3 nucleotides read TGTGCCAGCAGCTCGGACAGCAACTATGGCTACACCTTC.

This clone was observed a handful of times. The CDR3 ends on some other residue instead of the conserved phenylalanine or tryptophan, so this is likely a read error. Because the CDR3's place on the DNA is in doubt, the DNA is left out and the CDR3 is given as listed by TCRdb. The genes are TRBV9 and TRBJ2-7; TRBD2, the D gene given by the table, was not confirmed from the DNA. The CDR3 is made up of 10 amino acids, end residues included. Germline values: CDR1 SGDLS, CDR2 YYNGEE. The CDR3: CASTNPLNRP.

The V and J genes are TRBV18 and TRBJ1-2, with TRBD1 identical over 11 bases. The CDR3 runs 15 residues. V lost 2 bases and J lost 9; bases outside the gene matches: 8. Germline V CDR1 and CDR2: KGHSH, LQKENI. DNA for the CDR3: TGTGCCAGCTCACCAGACGGGACAGGGGGAAGGAGCTACACCTTC. The encoded protein is CASSPDGTGGRSYTF.

J is TRBJ2-7 and V is TRBV19, with 9 bases that match TRBD1. Germline V lookup: CDR1 LNHDA, CDR2 SQIVND (reference sequence). Trimming cost V 5 bases and J 4 bases; bases outside gene matches: 6. The CDR3 has 14 amino acids. CDR3: CASSYGQGRYEQYF. The DNA for the CDR3 is TGTGCCAGTAGTTACGGACAGGGGAGGTACGAGCAGTACTTC.

The V and J genes are TRBV6-6 and TRBJ2-1; 10 positions match TRBD2. CDR3 length equals 15 residues. V lost 5 bases to trimming and J lost 8 bases; unmatched junction nucleotides: 9. Germline CDR1 reads MNHNY; CDR2 reads SVGAGI (reference sequence). The DNA of the CDR3 is TGTGCCAGCAGTCAAGCTAGCGGGAGTACCCATGAGCAGTTCTTC. This encodes CASSQASGSTHEQFF.